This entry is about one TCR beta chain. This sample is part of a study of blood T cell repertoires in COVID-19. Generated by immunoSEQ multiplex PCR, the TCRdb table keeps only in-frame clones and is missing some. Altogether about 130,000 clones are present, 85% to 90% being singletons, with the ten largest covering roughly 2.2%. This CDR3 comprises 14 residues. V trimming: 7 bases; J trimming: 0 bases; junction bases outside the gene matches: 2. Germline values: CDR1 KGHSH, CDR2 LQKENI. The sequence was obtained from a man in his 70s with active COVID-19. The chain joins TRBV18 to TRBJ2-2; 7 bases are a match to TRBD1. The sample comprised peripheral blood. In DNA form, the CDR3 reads TGTGCCAGCTTACAGGGGACGAACACCGGGGAGCTGTTTTTT. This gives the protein CASLQGTNTGELFF.